This T cell receptor (beta chain) was sequenced in a study of metastatic and nonmetastatic thyroid tumors (TCRdb year 2020). General notes on the study: The researchers compared repertoires between peripheral blood samples and tumor or nodule tissue samples from patients with malignant or benign thyroid disease.

In its sample, this clone was seen a few times. This receptor's antigen is unknown. A much larger clonotype is one base distant, so this may be a read error. The sample carries other DNA sequences with the same CDR3. Before undergoing thyroid surgery, none of the patients had been given any kind of treatment. The study retrospectively analysed patient clinical samples collected from about 2012 to 2019 using T-cell receptor beta sequencing. What the authors observed across the whole study: In both blood and tumor samples, TCR beta diversity was reported to be significantly higher in malignant tumors than in benign nodules.

The library was built by means of PCR. The listed sequencing device is Illumina HiSeq 4000. High-throughput sequencing was used to profile the TCR beta-chain CDR3 region of every patient. In the source study's methods: A classifier to discriminate distant-metastatic papillary thyroid cancer patients was built from CDR3 differences across clinicopathological groups. To measure repertoire diversity the researchers used the Shannon index, while the Morisita-Horn index served to gauge how similar the tumor and blood repertoires were. TCRdb reprocessed the public reads (quality trimming at Q25 with fastp, clone calling with MiXCR) and kept in-frame beta chains. V and J calls and clone size were set by TCRdb, not the authors. Here the sample has 20,000 to 25,000 clones; about 25% occur a single time. The biggest ten clones account for roughly 5.3% of the sample. Sequencing was carried out using tumor tissue. This TCR derives from a female donor with papillary thyroid cancer or a benign thyroid nodule (not recorded which). Some clones in this sample may be carry-over from other donors' samples.

For the CDR3, the sequence is CATRTRLNANEKLFF. The DNA is TGCGCCACCAGGACCCGACTGAATGCTAATGAAAAACTGTTTTTT. The sequence joins TRBV15 to TRBJ1-4, with the D segment identity uncertain. CDR1 and CDR2, looked up from the germline V gene (reference sequence), are LNHNV and YYDKDF. Its CDR3 holds 15 amino acids, cysteine through phenylalanine. The kept DNA is CDR3 alone, 45 bases in frame from the first base.